The 15 T cell receptor beta chains listed next were all sequenced from one sample in a study of sequential checkpoint blockade in melanoma. Treatment given: randomized to nivolumab then ipilimumab (arm A) or the reverse (arm B). The repertoire was sequenced with immunoSEQ multiplex PCR; TCRdb's copy has only in-frame clones and lacks some. The table records 25,000 to 35,000 clones, roughly four fifths of them present only once. The specimen comprised CD8+ T cells sorted from blood (inferred from file names), sampled from a patient given nivolumab and ipilimumab in sequence. Every receptor here comes from a human donor with melanoma.

The chain has TRBV30 and TRBJ1-5; D remains unclear. Trimming cost V 5 bases and J 1 base, with 9 bases left between them. The CDR3 consists of 13 residues. Germline-derived CDR1 and CDR2 are GTSNPN and SVGIG (reference sequence). CDR3 amino acids: CAWSPESNQPQHF. CDR3 in DNA: TGTGCCTGGTCCCCCGAGAGCAATCAGCCCCAGCATTTT.

V gene TRBV30 combines with J gene TRBJ2-7; D might be TRBD1 (5 bases). CDR3 size: 14 residues. Looked up from germline, CDR1 is GTSNPN and CDR2 is SVGIG (reference sequence). V lost 3 bases and J 5 bases, leaving 17 bases between the germline ends. Here the CDR3 reads CAWSLSGAGNEQYF. The CDR3 DNA is TGTGCCTGGAGCCTCTCTGGGGCAGGGAACGAGCAGTACTTC.

This clone came up a few times. The V and J genes are TRBV13 and TRBJ1-5; tentatively, D is TRBD1 (6 bases). CDR1 PRHDT and CDR2 FYEKMQ come from the germline V gene (reference sequence). This CDR3 contains 15 residues. The germline V and J ends were trimmed by 3 bases and 5 bases, with 14 bases remaining between them. The CDR3 is CASSLGGARDQPQHF. The CDR3 DNA reads as TGTGCCAGCAGCTTGGGGGGGGCGCGGGATCAGCCCCAGCATTTT.

The V and J genes are TRBV7-9 and TRBJ1-2; D gene unclear. The CDR3 consists of 11 residues. V was trimmed by 4 bases and J by 6 bases, leaving 6 bases between them. Germline-derived CDR1 and CDR2 are SEHNR and FQNEAQ (reference sequence). CDR3 nucleotides: TGTGCCAGCAGCTCCCAGGATGGCTACACCTTC. Translating gives CASSSQDGYTF.

The gene calls are TRBV29-1 and TRBJ1-1, with D maybe TRBD1 (6 bases). The germline gives CDR1 SQVTM, CDR2 ANQGSEA. V dropped 7 bases and J dropped 5 bases, with 17 bases sitting between them. This CDR3 region has 13 residues. The CDR3 loop reads CSGLGGGGTEAFF. The CDR3 DNA is TGCAGCGGGCTCGGGGGAGGGGGGACTGAAGCTTTCTTT.

This clone was observed a few times. The CDR3 protein is CAISKTGGGHRNEQYF. CDR3 nucleotide sequence: TGTGCCATCAGTAAAACGGGAGGGGGCCACAGGAACGAGCAGTACTTC. V gene TRBV10-3 combines with J gene TRBJ2-7; TRBD2 might be the D (8 bases). The V gene's germline CDR1 is ENHRY and CDR2 SYGVKD. V was shortened by 5 bases and J by 5 bases, with 22 bases between the two germline ends. This CDR3 is 16 amino acids long.

The chain links TRBV5-6 to TRBJ1-2, with 8 bases lining up with TRBD1. With 0 bases clipped from V and 6 bases from J, the junction kept 4 bases outside the gene matches. Germline CDR1 SGHDT, CDR2 YYEEEE. The CDR3 has 14 amino acids. The CDR3 reads CASSLETGGHGYTF. The CDR3 DNA reads TGTGCCAGCAGCTTGGAAACAGGGGGGCATGGCTACACCTTC.

This rearrangement joins TRBV9 to TRBJ1-1, with D tentatively TRBD1 (6 bases). This CDR3 spans 15 amino acids. V lost 3 bases, J lost 4 bases, and 16 bases lay in between. Germline V gene data show CDR1 as SGDLS and CDR2 as YYNGEE. The CDR3 coding sequence is TGTGCCAGCAGCGCCCTTACAGGGTTGGGCACTGAAGCTTTCTTT. Amino acids: CASSALTGLGTEAFF.

The chain has TRBV29-1 and TRBJ2-1; tentatively, D is TRBD2 (7 bases). Trimming stripped 2 bases from V and 7 bases from J, with 15 bases between. The CDR3 extends over 14 amino acids. Germline loops: CDR1 SQVTM, CDR2 ANQGSEA. The CDR3 nucleotides are TGCAGCGTTGAACTGGGGGGGGGCTTGAATGAGCAGTTCTTC. Its protein is CSVELGGGLNEQFF.

The chain uses TRBV27 and TRBJ2-7; TRBD2 agrees at 8 bases. CDR1 is MNHEY and CDR2 is SMNVEV in the germline V gene (reference sequence). The trim removed 3 bases at V and 4 bases at J, leaving 8 bases unmatched. CDR3 length: 15 residues. The CDR3: CASSFSSGAVYEQYF. The CDR3 DNA reads as TGTGCCAGCAGTTTCAGTAGCGGGGCGGTGTACGAGCAGTACTTC.

This clone was seen a few times. The chain links TRBV19 to TRBJ1-3; D may be TRBD1 (5 bases). The CDR3 runs 18 residues. CDR1 is LNHDA, CDR2 SQIVND, per germline (reference sequence). Trimming cost V 0 bases and J 2 bases, with 17 bases left between them. The CDR3 spells CASSIDPTDSIAGNTIYF. The CDR3 DNA reads TGTGCCAGTAGTATAGATCCGACAGACTCGATCGCTGGAAACACCATATATTTT.

The chain carries TRBV15 and TRBJ1-1; D may be TRBD1 (5 bases). Germline V gene sequence: CDR1 LNHNV, CDR2 YYDKDF (reference sequence). The V and J ends lost 3 bases and 4 bases respectively, with 12 bases between them. This CDR3 has 14 amino acids. DNA of the CDR3: TGTGCCACCAGCAGGGGGGTGGGGGGCACTGAAGCTTTCTTT. It is translated as CATSRGVGGTEAFF.

The chain employs TRBV9 and TRBJ2-7, with 10 bases fitting TRBD1. V gave up 4 bases and J gave up 3 bases; unmatched junction bases: 4. The CDR3 has 14 residues. CDR1 is SGDLS, CDR2 YYNGEE, per germline. CDR3 DNA: TGTGCCAGCAGCCCCTGGGACAGGGGCTACGAGCAGTACTTC. Protein: CASSPWDRGYEQYF.

The chain combines TRBV12-5 with TRBJ1-5; no reliable D call. The CDR3 has 15 amino acids. The V end was cut by 2 bases, the J end by 7 bases, with 15 bases between. Germline CDR1 LGHNT, CDR2 FRNRAP. In DNA, the CDR3 is TGTGCTAGTGGTTTGTATTCCCCGGGTAGCCAGCCCCAGCATTTT. Protein sequence: CASGLYSPGSQPQHF.

This clone was detected a few times. The V gene is TRBV5-1, the J gene TRBJ2-3; D perhaps matches TRBD1 (5 bases). The CDR3 spans 15 residues. In germline, CDR1 is SGHRS, CDR2 YFSETQ. The ends were cut back, 2 bases at V and 5 bases at J, with 15 bases in the middle. The chain's CDR3 is CASSLTGTWGDTQYF. CDR3 bases: TGCGCCAGCAGCTTAACAGGCACCTGGGGAGATACGCAGTATTTT.